A single sample is the source of the 14 T cell receptor beta chains below, sequenced in a study of cytomegalovirus exposure and HLA in healthy donors. The PCR had 60 Vbeta and 13 Jbeta primers. This table comes from immunoSEQ multiplex PCR, and its TCRdb copy is limited to in-frame clones, with some not included. The sample comprises approximately 140,000 clones, approximately 78% of which are singletons, and approximately 2.9% rests with the top ten. Sequenced sample: PBMCs. The source of these receptors is a human donor in good health.

This clone has just a few counts. V and J are TRBV4-2 and TRBJ1-2; TRBD1 matches at 7 bases. Trimming took 5 bases from V and 7 from J; bases not matched to a gene: 10. This CDR3 region has 14 residues. The germline V gene encodes CDR1 LGHNA and CDR2 YNFKEQ. This CDR3 reads CASSSRSRGAGYTF. Here the CDR3 DNA reads TGTGCCAGCAGCTCCCGGTCCAGGGGGGCTGGCTACACCTTC.

This clone was found once. J is TRBJ2-3 and V is TRBV2; maybe TRBD2 (6 bases). V shed 7 bases and J shed 4 bases, with 15 bases lying between them. This CDR3 has 14 amino acids. CDR1 SNHLY and CDR2 FYNNEI come from the germline V gene. CDR3 sequence reads: CASINAAGSDTQYF. CDR3 coding DNA: TGTGCCAGCATTAACGCGGCGGGATCAGATACGCAGTATTTT.

The genes are TRBV30 and TRBJ1-1; D is perhaps TRBD1 (5 bases). The germline V gene has CDR1 GTSNPN and CDR2 SVGIG (reference sequence). V lost 2 bases, J lost 6 bases, and 22 bases lay in between. This CDR3 has 16 amino acids. The CDR3 loop is CAWSRRRQSAGAEAFF. The DNA of the CDR3 is TGTGCCTGGAGTAGGCGCCGACAGTCCGCTGGCGCTGAAGCTTTCTTT.

The chain has TRBV30 and TRBJ2-1; 11 bases align to TRBD2. The CDR3 covers 16 residues. Germline loops: CDR1 GTSNPN, CDR2 SVGIG (reference sequence). The junction had 10 bases not matched to a gene; V was cut back by 1 base and J by 8 bases. The chain's CDR3 is CAWSASRTSGSDEQFF. In DNA, the CDR3 is TGTGCCTGGAGTGCCTCTCGTACTAGCGGGAGTGATGAGCAGTTCTTC.

The gene calls are TRBV7-2 and TRBJ1-2; 7 bases map to TRBD1. In germline, CDR1 is SGHTA, CDR2 FQGNSA. The V segment lost 0 bases and the J segment 5 bases; nucleotides outside the gene matches: 6. The CDR3 length is 15 residues. The CDR3 region is CASSLAGTASYGYTF. Here the CDR3 DNA reads TGTGCCAGCAGCTTAGCTGGGACAGCCTCTTATGGCTACACCTTC.

CDR3 DNA: TGTGCCAGTACCACCGCTAGGGGGTCCTACAATGAGCAGTTCTTC. Encoded protein: CASTTARGSYNEQFF. The rearrangement uses TRBV19 and TRBJ2-1; maybe TRBD1 (6 bases). The CDR3 contains 15 residues. The germline V gene has CDR1 LNHDA and CDR2 SQIVND (reference sequence). V lost 7 bases, J lost 1 base, and 14 bases lay in between.

For this clone: The junction departs from the called germline gene at one end, perhaps through a read error. The chain carries TRBV7-9 and TRBJ2-7, with D tentatively TRBD1 (6 bases). Germline V gene sequence: CDR1 SEHNR, CDR2 FQNEAQ (reference sequence). The CDR3 runs 16 residues. The CDR3 coding sequence is TGTTCCAGCAGCCCCCAGACAGGTCGCATCTCCTACGAGCAGTACTTC. This gives the protein CSSSPQTGRISYEQYF.

The chain employs TRBV5-1 and TRBJ2-2, with unresolved D. This CDR3 has 16 residues. The V gene lost 0 bases and the J gene lost 0 bases, with 9 bases spanning the gap. CDR1 and CDR2 (germline): SGHRS, YFSETQ. CDR3 sequence (DNA): TGCGCCAGCAGCTTGGTCGCCAGAACGAACACCGGGGAGCTGTTTTTT. It specifies CASSLVARTNTGELFF.

In its sample, this clone was seen once. V and J are TRBV6-6 and TRBJ1-1; 8 nucleotides match TRBD1. CDR1 and CDR2 from the germline V gene are MNHNY and SVGAGI (reference sequence). The CDR3 is made up of 15 amino acids. The trim removed 5 bases at V and 1 base at J, leaving 6 bases unmatched. The CDR3 loop reads CASSPHGTGNTEAFF. In nucleotides, the CDR3 is TGTGCCAGCAGTCCACATGGGACAGGGAACACTGAAGCTTTCTTT.

There are a few counts of this clone. V gene TRBV5-4 combines with J gene TRBJ2-7; D not certain. With 4 bases removed from V and 7 bases from J, the gap between germline ends came to 18 bases. The germline CDR1 and CDR2 sequences are SGHNT and YYREEE (reference sequence). CDR3 length equals 14 residues. The CDR3 loop is CASSRSGLAEEQYF. CDR3 coding DNA: TGTGCCAGCAGCCGGTCCGGATTAGCTGAAGAGCAGTACTTC.

CDR3 in DNA: TGCGCCAGCAGCTTCAGGGCCGCGGGACTAGCCCTCACAGATACGCAGTATTTT. Translated, it gives CASSFRAAGLALTDTQYF. The V gene is TRBV5-1, the J gene TRBJ2-3, with TRBD2 identical over 9 bases. Per germline, CDR1 SGHRS and CDR2 YFSETQ. The length of the CDR3 is 18 residues. The V gene end was trimmed by 2 bases and the J gene end by 2 bases; junction bases not matched to a gene: 12.

This rearrangement joins TRBV2 to TRBJ1-1; a weak D match, TRBD1 (5 bases). Per the germline V gene, CDR1 is SNHLY and CDR2 is FYNNEI. V gave up 7 bases and J gave up 5 bases, with 14 bases separating them. This CDR3 region has 13 residues. The CDR3 is CASTQQVETEAFF. The CDR3 DNA is TGTGCCAGCACTCAACAGGTTGAGACTGAAGCTTTCTTT.

This clone has only one observation. The chain has TRBV7-8 and TRBJ2-3; 7 nucleotides agree with TRBD2. After removal of 5 bases from V and 4 bases from J, the junction contained 9 bases not matched to a gene. CDR3 length equals 15 residues. Germline CDR1 reads SGHVS; CDR2 reads FQNEAQ. The chain's CDR3 is CASSPLGLPADTQYF. In DNA, the CDR3 is TGTGCCAGCAGCCCATTGGGACTACCTGCAGATACGCAGTATTTT.

This chain joins TRBV11-2 and TRBJ1-2, with 7 nucleotides matching TRBD1. This CDR3 is 14 amino acids long. The germline gives CDR1 SGHAT, CDR2 FQNNGV. V lost 5 bases, J lost 4 bases, and 7 bases stayed unmatched. The CDR3, as DNA: TGTGCCAGCAGCGTCGACAGGGCGGCCTATGGCTACACCTTC. Amino acid sequence: CASSVDRAAYGYTF.